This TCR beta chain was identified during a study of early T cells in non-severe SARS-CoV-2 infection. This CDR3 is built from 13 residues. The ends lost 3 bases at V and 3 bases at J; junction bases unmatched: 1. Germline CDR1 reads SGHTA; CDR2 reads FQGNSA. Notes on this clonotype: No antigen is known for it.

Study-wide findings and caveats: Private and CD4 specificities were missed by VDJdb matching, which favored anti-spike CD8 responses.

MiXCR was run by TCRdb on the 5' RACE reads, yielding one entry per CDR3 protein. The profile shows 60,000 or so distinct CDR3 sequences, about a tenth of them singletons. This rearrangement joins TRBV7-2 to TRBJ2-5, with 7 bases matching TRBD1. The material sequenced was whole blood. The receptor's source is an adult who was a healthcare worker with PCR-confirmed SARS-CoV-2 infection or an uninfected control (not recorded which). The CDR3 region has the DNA TGTGCCAGCAGCTTCGACAGGGAAGAGACCCAGTACTTC. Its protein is CASSFDREETQYF. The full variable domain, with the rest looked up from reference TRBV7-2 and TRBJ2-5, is GAGVSQSPSNKVTEKGKDVELRCDPISGHTALYWYRQSLGQGLEFLIYFQGNSAPDKSGLPSDRFSAERTGGSVSTLTIQRTQQEDSAVYLCASSFDREETQYFGPGTRLLVL.